These 28 T cell receptor beta chains came from one sample sequenced in a study of T-cell reconstitution after alpha-beta-depleted transplantation in children. A library of TCRbeta sequences, prepared with unique molecular identifiers, was generated. TCRdb ran MiXCR on the PCR reads and lists one entry per CDR3 protein. This table holds about 640,000 distinct CDR3 sequences, around a sixth found once. Sample: PBMCs from the stem cell graft donor, taken from the stem cell graft. The receptors originated from a human donor who donated a stem cell graft to a child with acute myeloid leukemia.

There are many counts of this clonotype. The chain joins TRBV20-1 to TRBJ2-7; TRBD1 might be the D (6 bases). V was trimmed by 4 bases and J by 6 bases, leaving 13 bases between them. Germline CDR1 and CDR2: DFQATT and SNEGSKA (reference sequence). The CDR3 totals 12 residues. The CDR3 here is CSAITGRGEQYF. DNA of the CDR3: TGCAGTGCTATTACAGGGAGAGGCGAGCAGTACTTC.

This clonotype was detected ten times or more. The rearrangement links TRBV24-1 to TRBJ1-4, with D perhaps TRBD1 (5 bases). V gave up 9 bases and J gave up 0 bases, with 13 bases separating them. Germline V gene data show CDR1 as KGHDR and CDR2 as SFDVKD. The CDR3 contains 15 residues. The CDR3 region has the DNA TGTGCCACCTCCGCAAGGGGTGCAACTAATGAAAAACTGTTTTTT. Residues: CATSARGATNEKLFF.

Ten or more counts support this clonotype. This chain uses TRBV20-1 with TRBJ2-3, with 9 bases aligning to TRBD2. Germline CDR1 reads DFQATT; CDR2 reads SNEGSKA (reference sequence). The CDR3 covers 16 residues. Trimming took 7 bases from V and 6 from J; bases not matched to a gene: 17. CDR3 coding DNA: TGCAGTGGATTCCTCTCTAGCGGGGAAAGGATGGATACGCAGTATTTT. Translating gives CSGFLSSGERMDTQYF.

This clonotype was recorded at least ten times. The gene calls are TRBV29-1 and TRBJ1-5; D unresolved. V was trimmed by 5 bases and J by 4 bases, leaving 9 bases between them. The CDR3 is made up of 12 amino acids. The germline V gene has CDR1 SQVTM and CDR2 ANQGSEA. Here the CDR3 reads CSVTDGNQPQHF. The DNA for the CDR3 is TGCAGCGTTACCGACGGGAATCAGCCCCAGCATTTT.

This chain connects TRBV12-3 or TRBV12-4 to TRBJ1-5, with a tentative D call TRBD1 (5 bases). This CDR3 is 15 amino acids long. The V end lost 3 bases, the J end lost 4 bases, and 13 bases lay between the germline ends. The CDR3: CASSFAGGGNQPQHF. As DNA, the CDR3 is TGTGCCAGCAGTTTTGCCGGGGGTGGAAATCAGCCCCAGCATTTT.

The chain couples TRBV20-1 to TRBJ2-7; D is perhaps TRBD2 (6 bases). The germline V gene has CDR1 DFQATT and CDR2 SNEGSKA (reference sequence). The CDR3 consists of 13 residues. Trimming cost V 3 bases and J 0 bases, with 9 bases left between them. The CDR3 DNA is TGCAGTGCTAGGGCCGGGAGCTCCTACGAGCAGTACGTC. This encodes CSARAGSSYEQYV.

This clonotype came up many times. The chain carries TRBV12-3 or TRBV12-4 and TRBJ2-7; no clear D gene. The germline V and J ends were trimmed by 6 bases and 6 bases, with 15 bases remaining between them. The CDR3 consists of 13 residues. The DNA for the CDR3 is TGTGCCAGCAGCCCGAATAGGGTCGGCGAGCAGTACTTC. It yields the protein CASSPNRVGEQYF.

This clonotype showed up many times. V and J are TRBV20-1 and TRBJ1-5, with 7 bases identical to TRBD1. Trimming removed 5 bases from V and 1 base from J; junction bases left unmatched: 5. The CDR3 is 14 residues long. Germline V gene data show CDR1 as DFQATT and CDR2 as SNEGSKA (reference sequence). CDR3 sequence: CSAHRGQSNQPQHF. Written as DNA, the CDR3 is TGCAGTGCTCACAGGGGTCAAAGCAATCAGCCCCAGCATTTT.

This chain connects TRBV24-1 to TRBJ2-1, with TRBD1 identical over 7 bases. The germline V gene has CDR1 KGHDR and CDR2 SFDVKD. J lost 4 bases, V lost 4 bases, and 9 bases had no gene match. The CDR3 totals 16 residues. The CDR3 here is CATSEATGASYNEQFF. CDR3 nucleotides: TGTGCCACCAGTGAGGCTACAGGGGCCTCTTACAATGAGCAGTTCTTC.

Ten or more counts support this clonotype. This chain connects TRBV6-5 to TRBJ1-1; possible D gene TRBD1, 5 bases. V lost 8 bases to trimming and J lost 4 bases, with 11 bases between them. The CDR3 has 12 amino acids. Germline-derived CDR1 and CDR2 are MNHEY and SVGAGI. The CDR3 DNA reads TGTGCCAGCCATGGGGACCCCACTGAAGCTTTCTTT. Translated: CASHGDPTEAFF.

This clonotype was recorded many times. The genes are TRBV11-2 and TRBJ2-3; D is perhaps TRBD1 or TRBD2 (6 bases each). The CDR3 is made up of 14 amino acids. Germline V lookup: CDR1 SGHAT, CDR2 FQNNGV. Between the trimmed V and J ends, which lost 1 base and 4 bases, there was a span of 9 bases. The CDR3 spells CASSLGGAADTQYF. DNA for the CDR3: TGTGCCAGCAGCTTAGGGGGGGCCGCAGATACGCAGTATTTT.

This clonotype was recorded many times. The chain uses TRBV29-1 and TRBJ2-7; weak D call: TRBD1 (5 bases). The germline V gene encodes CDR1 SQVTM and CDR2 ANQGSEA. The CDR3 covers 13 residues. Between the trimmed V and J ends, which lost 4 bases and 0 bases, there was a span of 10 bases. The CDR3, as DNA: TGCAGCGTTGCTAGGACAAGCTCCTACGAGCAGTACTTC. As protein: CSVARTSSYEQYF.

This chain connects TRBV14 to TRBJ1-1; D may be TRBD1 (5 bases). This CDR3 is 13 amino acids long. Germline V gene lookup returns CDR1 SGHDN and CDR2 FVKESK. The germline V and J ends were trimmed by 2 bases and 7 bases, with 11 bases remaining between them. This CDR3 is CASSQYRDSEAFF. The CDR3 region has the DNA TGTGCCAGCAGCCAATACCGTGACAGTGAAGCTTTCTTT.

This clonotype has ten or more counts. The chain combines TRBV10-3 with TRBJ1-2, with TRBD1 as a possible D gene (6 bases). This CDR3 is built from 13 residues. Germline CDR1 reads ENHRY; CDR2 reads SYGVKD. V was clipped by 6 bases and J by 4 bases, with 12 bases between them. CDR3 protein: CAIREAGAYGYTF. DNA of the CDR3: TGTGCCATCAGGGAGGCAGGGGCCTATGGCTACACCTTC.

In its sample, this clonotype was seen many times. This rearrangement joins TRBV9 to TRBJ2-1; 12 bases fit TRBD2. The germline CDR1 and CDR2 sequences are SGDLS and YYNGEE. This CDR3 region has 15 residues. J was trimmed by 9 bases and V by 2 bases; bases with no gene match: 6. CDR3 amino acids: CASSVRASGGAEQFF. CDR3 coding DNA: TGTGCCAGCAGCGTGAGGGCTAGCGGGGGGGCTGAGCAGTTCTTC.

Many counts were recorded for this clonotype. The chain combines TRBV12-3 or TRBV12-4 with TRBJ1-1, with 8 bases fitting TRBD1. J lost 1 base, V lost 6 bases, and 4 bases had no gene match. The CDR3 loop spans 14 amino acids. CDR3 nucleotides: TGTGCCAGCAGCCCGACAGGGGAGAACACTGAAGCTTTCTTT. Translation gives CASSPTGENTEAFF.

The chain carries TRBV2 and TRBJ2-1; 10 bases fit TRBD1. Germline CDR1 is SNHLY and CDR2 is FYNNEI. The CDR3 is made up of 14 amino acids. V was clipped by 8 bases and J by 2 bases; unmatched bases: 3. The CDR3 DNA is TGTGCCAGCGTTGGGACAGGGGCCTACAATGAGCAGTTCTTC. Translating gives CASVGTGAYNEQFF. Full variable domain (missing parts from reference TRBV2 and TRBJ2-1): EPEVTQTPSHQVTQMGQEVILRCVPISNHLYFYWYRQILGQKVEFLVSFYNNEISEKSEIFDDQFSVERPDGSNFTLKIRSTKLEDSAMYFCASVGTGAYNEQFFGPGTRLTVL.

This clonotype was recorded at least ten times. The chain employs TRBV7-9 and TRBJ1-6; 7 bases map to TRBD1. The CDR3 is 15 residues long. J was trimmed by 7 bases and V by 2 bases; bases with no gene match: 5. CDR1 is SEHNR, CDR2 FQNEAQ, per germline (reference sequence). The CDR3: CASSLRDSNNSPLHF. The DNA for the CDR3 is TGTGCCAGCAGCTTACGGGACAGTAACAATTCACCCCTCCACTTT. The whole variable domain, filled in from reference TRBV7-9 and TRBJ1-6, reads DTGVSQNPRHKITKRGQNVTFRCDPISEHNRLYWYRQTLGQGPEFLTYFQNEAQLEKSRLLSDRFSAERPKGSFSTLEIQRTEQGDSAMYLCASSLRDSNNSPLHFGNGTRLTVT.

This clonotype was detected many times. This chain links TRBV6-5 with TRBJ2-1; D unclear. This CDR3 is built from 14 residues. V was trimmed by 0 bases and J by 8 bases, leaving 11 bases between them. Germline CDR1 and CDR2: MNHEY and SVGAGI. CDR3 loop: CASSYSTPSDEQFF. In DNA, the CDR3 is TGTGCCAGCAGTTACTCGACCCCCAGCGATGAGCAGTTCTTC.

At least ten counts were recorded for this clonotype. This chain links TRBV6-4 with TRBJ2-1; tentatively, D is TRBD2 (6 bases). Trimming removed 5 bases from V and 5 bases from J, with 10 bases in between. The CDR3 runs 13 residues. The V gene's germline CDR1 is MRHNA and CDR2 SNTAGT. CDR3: CASSHRRDNEQFF. In DNA, the CDR3 is TGTGCCAGCAGTCACCGGAGGGACAATGAGCAGTTCTTC.

CDR3 coding DNA: TGTGCCAGCAGTCCGGGGGCCATACCCTACGAGCAGTACGTC. As protein: CASSPGAIPYEQYV. J is TRBJ2-7 and V is TRBV2, with D perhaps given as TRBD1 or TRBD2 (6 bases each). The CDR3 runs 14 residues. Germline values: CDR1 SNHLY, CDR2 FYNNEI. Trimming removed 5 bases at V and 2 bases at J, with 13 bases between.

This clonotype appeared many times. The rearrangement uses TRBV20-1 and TRBJ2-1, with 7 bases matching TRBD2. This CDR3 has 14 residues. Germline V gene lookup returns CDR1 DFQATT and CDR2 SNEGSKA (reference sequence). With V trimmed by 0 bases and J by 4 bases, 3 bases remained unmatched. In DNA form, the CDR3 reads TGCAGTGCTAGAGACCAGCGGGGATACAATGAGCAGTTCTTC. Protein product: CSARDQRGYNEQFF.

The chain has TRBV15 and TRBJ2-7; no reliable D call. CDR3 length: 15 residues. Germline CDR1 reads LNHNV; CDR2 reads YYDKDF (reference sequence). V was clipped by 1 base and J by 2 bases, with 12 bases between them. The CDR3 bases are TGTGCCACCAGCAGAGGTGGTCAGGAAGCCTACGAGCAGTACGTC. Translating gives CATSRGGQEAYEQYV.

The chain uses TRBV20-1 and TRBJ2-5; 11 positions agree with TRBD2. J was trimmed by 2 bases and V by 5 bases; bases with no gene match: 4. The germline gives CDR1 DFQATT, CDR2 SNEGSKA (reference sequence). The CDR3 spans 14 residues. In DNA form, the CDR3 reads TGCAGTGCTCGACTAGCGGGGTTACAAGAGACCCAGTACTTC. Translated: CSARLAGLQETQYF.

The sample holds many counts of this clonotype. The chain has TRBV20-1 and TRBJ2-5; 8 bases align to TRBD2. CDR3 size: 14 residues. Germline V gives CDR1 DFQATT, CDR2 SNEGSKA (reference sequence). V was clipped by 7 bases and J by 5 bases; unmatched bases: 12. The CDR3 region is CSGETGGPSETQYF. In nucleotides, the CDR3 is TGCAGTGGAGAGACGGGGGGGCCAAGTGAGACCCAGTACTTC.

In DNA form, the CDR3 reads TGTGCCAGCAGTCTGGGACGGTGGGGCAATGAGCAGTTCTTC. It yields the protein CASSLGRWGNEQFF. The chain has TRBV6-1 and TRBJ2-1; the D gene could be TRBD1 or TRBD2 (5 bases each). V gave up 5 bases and J gave up 6 bases, with 14 bases separating them. The CDR3 loop spans 14 amino acids. From germline, CDR1 is MNHNS and CDR2 SASEGT.

This clonotype showed up just a few times. The chain couples TRBV12-3 or TRBV12-4 to TRBJ2-1, with 9 bases that match TRBD1. Trimming at V came to 5 bases and at J to 8 bases, leaving 7 bases not matched to a gene. CDR3 length: 14 amino acids. This CDR3 is CASSPPTGGDEQFF. DNA for the CDR3: TGTGCCAGCAGTCCCCCGACAGGGGGGGATGAGCAGTTCTTC.

In DNA form, the CDR3 reads TGTGCCAGCAGTTACCAGGACAGTAGCAATCAGCCCCAGCATTTT. Its translation: CASSYQDSSNQPQHF. The chain combines TRBV6-2 or TRBV6-3 with TRBJ1-5; tentatively, D is TRBD1 (6 bases). Germline CDR1 reads MNHEY; CDR2 reads SVGEGT. This CDR3 has 15 residues. V was clipped by 2 bases and J by 0 bases, with 8 bases between them.